The 32 T cell receptor beta chains below come from one sample, sequenced in a study of CD8+ T cells in alopecia areata. Treatment denoted: oral pan-JAK inhibitor, 5-10 mg twice daily. Extraction of RNA preceded its reverse transcription into cDNA, which served as the sequencing template. Produced via immunoSEQ multiplex PCR; TCRdb's table is partial and in-frame only. The sample lists some 180,000 clones; approximately 49% were seen once. The specimen comprised CD8+ T cells sorted from blood, sampled around week 52, from a patient treated with tofacitinib. These receptor sequences come from a human donor with alopecia areata.

The chain recombines TRBV6-5 with TRBJ2-4; 10 bases align to TRBD2. After removal of 3 bases from V and 14 bases from J, the junction contained 10 bases not matched to a gene. CDR1 MNHEY and CDR2 SVGAGI come from the germline V gene. The CDR3 runs to 14 residues. The CDR3 bases are TGTGCCAGCAGTTATGCTAGCGGGGGAACCTCAAAGTACTTC. Its translation: CASSYASGGTSKYF.

This sequence joins TRBV5-4 and TRBJ2-5, with TRBD1 matching 7 bases. The germline V gene has CDR1 SGHNT and CDR2 YYREEE (reference sequence). J was trimmed by 2 bases and V by 4 bases; bases with no gene match: 5. The CDR3 contains 14 residues. In DNA form, the CDR3 reads TGTGCCAGCAGCATACCGGGACAGCAAGAGACCCAGTACTTC. As protein: CASSIPGQQETQYF.

This clone has more than one count but fewer than ten. This sequence joins TRBV7-8 and TRBJ2-5; TRBD2 agrees at 10 bases. Germline trimming cut 5 bases from V and 1 base from J; bases unmatched to any gene: 7. There are 16 residues in the CDR3. Germline CDR1 is SGHVS and CDR2 is FQNEAQ. This chain's CDR3 is CASSPLAGVPQETQYF. The CDR3, as DNA: TGTGCCAGCAGCCCTCTAGCGGGGGTGCCCCAAGAGACCCAGTACTTC.

This clone was recorded a few times. The genes are TRBV11-2 and TRBJ2-2; D call uncertain. Trimming shortened V by 5 bases and J by 5 bases, and 15 bases separated the two germline ends. In germline, CDR1 is SGHAT, CDR2 FQNNGV. The CDR3 spans 15 residues. The CDR3 region has the DNA TGTGCCAGCAGCCCATCAGGTCGCAGAACCGGGGAGCTGTTTTTT. Translated: CASSPSGRRTGELFF. Filled out from reference TRBV11-2 and TRBJ2-2, the complete variable domain reads EAGVAQSPRYKIIEKRQSVAFWCNPISGHATLYWYQQILGQGPKLLIQFQNNGVVDDSQLPKDRFSAERLKGVDSTLKIQPAKLEDSAVYLCASSPSGRRTGELFFGEGSRLTVL.

The rearrangement uses TRBV5-1 and TRBJ2-7; 7 bases align to TRBD1. Trimming cost V 1 base and J 3 bases; bases outside gene matches: 13. The length of the CDR3 is 17 residues. Germline V gene sequence: CDR1 SGHRS, CDR2 YFSETQ. CDR3 residues: CASSLTATGTELYEQYF. The CDR3 nucleotides are TGCGCCAGCAGCTTGACTGCCACCGGGACAGAACTCTACGAGCAGTACTTC.

The rearrangement uses TRBV27 and TRBJ2-3; 8 bases are a match to TRBD2. The length of the CDR3 is 19 residues. The trim removed 5 bases at V and 2 bases at J, leaving 18 bases unmatched. CDR1 and CDR2 (germline): MNHEY, SMNVEV (reference sequence). The CDR3 spells CASSLRPHEAGADTDTQYF. The CDR3 DNA sequence: TGTGCCAGCAGTCTAAGACCCCATGAAGCGGGGGCTGACACAGATACGCAGTATTTT.

Comments on this clone: The limits of the CDR3 on the DNA are not certain, so only TCRdb's listed CDR3 is given. The chain carries TRBV7-3 and TRBJ1-1. Inclusive of both ends, the CDR3 amounts to 14 amino acids. Germline values: CDR1 SGHTA, CDR2 FQGTGA. CDR3 sequence reads: CASSFRFGDTEAFF.

This clone was counted a single time. The chain combines TRBV5-1 with TRBJ2-7; 10 bases match TRBD2. The CDR3 has 14 residues. V dropped 4 bases and J dropped 5; count of bases not matched to a gene: 6. Germline loops: CDR1 SGHRS, CDR2 YFSETQ. Written as DNA, the CDR3 is TGCGCCAGCAGCCAGCGGGGGGGCAATAACGAGCAGTACTTC. As protein: CASSQRGGNNEQYF.

The chain combines TRBV5-6 with TRBJ2-2; possible D gene TRBD1, 5 bases. Germline V gene data show CDR1 as SGHDT and CDR2 as YYEEEE. Trimming took off 1 base at V and 7 bases at J, with 11 bases between the two ends. This CDR3 contains 14 residues. The CDR3 spells CASSLWGHSGELFF. As DNA, the CDR3 is TGTGCCAGCAGCTTGTGGGGCCACAGCGGGGAGCTGTTTTTT.

This chain connects TRBV7-9 to TRBJ2-5, with 12 bases fitting TRBD2. The CDR3 consists of 16 residues. CDR1 and CDR2 (germline): SEHNR, FQNEAQ (reference sequence). J was trimmed by 0 bases and V by 5 bases; bases with no gene match: 4. The CDR3 nucleotides are TGTGCCAGCAGCCTGACTAGCGGGGGATACCAAGAGACCCAGTACTTC. Protein: CASSLTSGGYQETQYF.

This sequence joins TRBV2 and TRBJ1-6; tentative D call: TRBD1 (6 bases). The ends were cut back, 9 bases at V and 5 bases at J, with 14 bases in the middle. CDR3 size: 14 residues. Germline assignment: CDR1 SNHLY and CDR2 FYNNEI. CDR3 sequence (DNA): TGTGCCAGTTCCCTGACAGGTGATAATTCACCCCTCCACTTT. Translated: CASSLTGDNSPLHF.

The chain links TRBV13 to TRBJ1-6, with 7 bases aligning to TRBD1. The CDR3 is 14 amino acids. V shed 5 bases and J 8 bases; nucleotides not matched to a gene: 6. Germline V gene lookup returns CDR1 PRHDT and CDR2 FYEKMQ (reference sequence). CDR3 protein: CASSTLDRDSPLHF. The DNA for the CDR3 is TGTGCCAGCAGCACCCTTGACAGGGATTCACCCCTCCACTTT.

This clone was recorded only once. V gene TRBV10-2 combines with J gene TRBJ2-1; 7 bases line up with TRBD2. CDR3 size: 12 residues. Germline V lookup: CDR1 WSHSY, CDR2 SAAADI. V was clipped by 7 bases and J by 9 bases; unmatched bases: 6. The CDR3: CASIRAGLEQFF. CDR3 bases: TGCGCCAGCATCAGAGCGGGGCTTGAGCAGTTCTTC.

The rearrangement links TRBV7-8 to TRBJ2-7; maybe TRBD2 (7 bases). Germline V lookup: CDR1 SGHVS, CDR2 FQNEAQ. V was cut by 1 base and J by 4 bases, with 14 bases left in between. The CDR3 runs 15 residues. As DNA, the CDR3 is TGTGCCAGCAGCTTAGGGGGGGGCCTAGAGTACGAGCAGTACTTC. Its protein product is CASSLGGGLEYEQYF.

V is TRBV10-3 and J is TRBJ2-3, with TRBD1 as a possible D gene (5 bases). Germline lookup yields CDR1 ENHRY and CDR2 SYGVKD. V was pared by 6 bases and J by 5 bases, with 15 bases between. CDR3 length equals 14 residues. The CDR3 reads CAIRDTIGGDTQYF. The CDR3 DNA is TGTGCCATCAGGGACACTATAGGTGGAGATACGCAGTATTTT.

The chain's CDR3 is CASSPPGQLNTGELFF. CDR3 coding DNA: TGTGCCAGCAGCCCCCCGGGACAGCTCAACACCGGGGAGCTGTTTTTT. The chain links TRBV7-9 to TRBJ2-2, with 7 bases aligning to TRBD1. Trimming at V came to 5 bases and at J to 2 bases, leaving 8 bases not matched to a gene. CDR1 and CDR2 from the germline V gene are SEHNR and FQNEAQ (reference sequence). The CDR3 has 16 residues.

The chain has TRBV5-1 and TRBJ1-1; TRBD1 matches at 7 bases. CDR3 size: 15 residues. The V segment lost 4 bases and the J segment 3 bases; nucleotides outside the gene matches: 9. CDR1 is SGHRS, CDR2 YFSETQ, per germline. The CDR3 DNA reads TGCGCCAGCAGCCCACGCCGTGACAGGGACACTGAAGCTTTCTTT. Its translation: CASSPRRDRDTEAFF. Full variable domain (remainder filled in from reference TRBV5-1 and TRBJ1-1): KAGVTQTPRYLIKTRGQQVTLSCSPISGHRSVSWYQQTPGQGLQFLFEYFSETQRNKGNFPGRFSGRQFSNSRSEMNVSTLELGDSALYLCASSPRRDRDTEAFFGQGTRLTVV.

This clone was seen a few times. This chain links TRBV25-1 with TRBJ2-2; TRBD1 or TRBD2 may be the D gene (5 bases each). The CDR3 is made up of 14 amino acids. CDR1 is MGHDK, CDR2 SYGVNS, per germline. Trimming shortened V by 1 base and J by 5 bases, and 8 bases separated the two germline ends. The CDR3 coding sequence is TGTGCCAGCAGTGAATTGGGGGAAACCGGGGAGCTGTTTTTT. Its translation: CASSELGETGELFF.

This clone appeared a single time. The chain couples TRBV27 to TRBJ1-5; D is perhaps TRBD1 (6 bases). CDR1 is MNHEY, CDR2 SMNVEV, per germline (reference sequence). The CDR3 is 14 amino acids. Trimming left V 3 bases short and J 6 bases short, with 12 bases between. CDR3 region: CASSFIGGAQPQHF. For the CDR3, the DNA is TGTGCCAGCAGTTTCATCGGGGGGGCTCAGCCCCAGCATTTT.

This rearrangement joins TRBV5-6 to TRBJ2-1, with 10 bases identical to TRBD2. This CDR3 has 16 amino acids. Germline values: CDR1 SGHDT, CDR2 YYEEEE. V lost 1 base, J lost 4 bases, and 5 bases stayed unmatched. The chain's CDR3 is CASSLPLAGAYNEQFF. CDR3 nucleotide sequence: TGTGCCAGCAGCTTGCCGCTAGCGGGGGCATACAATGAGCAGTTCTTC.

The V and J genes are TRBV15 and TRBJ1-1, with TRBD1 matching 9 bases. Germline loops: CDR1 LNHNV, CDR2 YYDKDF (reference sequence). This CDR3 contains 18 residues. Unmatched junction bases numbered 13, after V lost 0 bases and J lost 5 bases. The CDR3 loop is CATSRDLGQGFAGTEAFF. The CDR3 DNA reads as TGTGCCACCAGCAGAGATCTGGGACAGGGATTTGCTGGGACTGAAGCTTTCTTT.

This clone was seen only a few times. The chain recombines TRBV4-1 with TRBJ1-6; 11 bases are shared with TRBD1. This CDR3 has 15 amino acids. The junction had 5 bases not matched to a gene; V was cut back by 3 bases and J by 10 bases. CDR1 is MGHRA, CDR2 YSYEKL, per germline. The CDR3 protein is CASSHGQGAWSPLHF. CDR3 bases: TGCGCCAGCAGCCACGGACAGGGGGCATGGTCACCCCTCCACTTT.

V is TRBV29-1 and J is TRBJ2-3; 10 positions match TRBD2. This CDR3 spans 14 amino acids. The germline V gene encodes CDR1 SQVTM and CDR2 ANQGSEA. V shed 7 bases, J shed 0 bases, and the junction held 4 bases outside the gene matches. CDR3 loop: CSATSGVSTDTQYF. CDR3 bases: TGCAGCGCCACTAGCGGGGTCAGCACAGATACGCAGTATTTT.

V gene TRBV7-9 combines with J gene TRBJ2-7; D is undetermined. The CDR3 consists of 14 residues. Germline CDR1 reads SEHNR; CDR2 reads FQNEAQ (reference sequence). Trimming pared 1 base from V and 2 bases from J, leaving 9 bases between. The DNA for the CDR3 is TGTGCCAGCAGCTTAGAGGCAGATGCCTACGAGCAGTACTTC. Translated, it gives CASSLEADAYEQYF.

This chain uses TRBV19 with TRBJ2-3; possible D gene TRBD2, 6 bases. This CDR3 spans 14 amino acids. V lost 9 bases to trimming and J lost 1 base, with 14 bases between them. CDR1 and CDR2 from the germline V gene are LNHDA and SQIVND (reference sequence). CDR3 bases: TGTGCCAGCTCCCCAGGGAGGCGCACAGATACGCAGTATTTT. Its translation: CASSPGRRTDTQYF.

The chain is built from TRBV30 and TRBJ1-1, with a tentative D call TRBD1 (5 bases). Germline lookup yields CDR1 GTSNPN and CDR2 SVGIG (reference sequence). The CDR3 is 13 residues long. Trimming stripped 4 bases from V and 5 bases from J, with 14 bases between. The CDR3 loop is CAWTLGGGTEAFF. CDR3 nucleotide sequence: TGTGCCTGGACCCTCGGGGGTGGAACTGAAGCTTTCTTT.

The chain has TRBV30 and TRBJ2-4; a possible D gene is TRBD2 (5 bases). The CDR3 is made up of 14 amino acids. Germline CDR1 reads GTSNPN; CDR2 reads SVGIG (reference sequence). The V end was cut by 8 bases, the J end by 2 bases, with 16 bases between. CDR3 sequence reads: CAGGWEYPKNIQYF. CDR3 nucleotide sequence: TGTGCCGGTGGTTGGGAGTATCCCAAAAACATTCAGTACTTC.

This chain connects TRBV30 to TRBJ1-1; 7 bases agree with TRBD1. Germline V gene sequence: CDR1 GTSNPN, CDR2 SVGIG (reference sequence). This CDR3 region has 14 residues. The V gene end was trimmed by 3 bases and the J gene end by 6 bases; junction bases not matched to a gene: 10. Here the CDR3 reads CAWRPQGGVAEAFF. The CDR3 DNA is TGTGCCTGGAGACCCCAGGGGGGGGTGGCTGAAGCTTTCTTT.

The chain is built from TRBV5-4 and TRBJ2-7, with D possibly being TRBD2 (5 bases). From germline, CDR1 is SGHNT and CDR2 YYREEE (reference sequence). The CDR3 is 14 residues long. The V gene lost 0 bases and the J gene lost 2 bases, with 9 bases spanning the gap. CDR3 sequence reads: CASSLAGFPYEQYF. In DNA form, the CDR3 reads TGTGCCAGCAGCTTGGCGGGGTTCCCCTACGAGCAGTACTTC.

The chain combines TRBV2 with TRBJ2-1; D is uncertain. Germline V gene lookup returns CDR1 SNHLY and CDR2 FYNNEI. The V and J ends lost 6 bases and 0 bases respectively, with 12 bases between them. The CDR3 contains 15 residues. CDR3 amino acids: CASREQRSSYNEQFF. Here the CDR3 DNA reads TGTGCCAGCAGGGAACAGAGGAGCTCCTACAATGAGCAGTTCTTC.

This clone was observed once. V usage is TRBV9 and J usage is TRBJ2-7; D is uncertain. Germline values: CDR1 SGDLS, CDR2 YYNGEE. The V end lost 4 bases, the J end lost 0 bases, and 23 bases lay between the germline ends. CDR3 size: 18 residues. The CDR3: CASSPVLSVAQSSYEQYF. The CDR3 nucleotides are TGTGCCAGCAGCCCAGTCCTTTCAGTGGCCCAAAGCTCCTACGAGCAGTACTTC.

Here the CDR3 reads CSAGTSYEQYF. The DNA of the CDR3 is TGCAGCGCCGGGACTAGCTACGAGCAGTACTTC. V usage is TRBV29-1 and J usage is TRBJ2-7; the match to TRBD2 covers 8 bases. Germline values: CDR1 SQVTM, CDR2 ANQGSEA. The ends lost 7 bases at V and 3 bases at J; junction bases unmatched: 2. The CDR3 spans 11 residues.